This TCR beta chain comes out of a study of T-cell reconstitution after alpha-beta-depleted transplantation in children. The TCRbeta library incorporated unique molecular identifiers. Each CDR3 protein gets one entry after TCRdb re-called the PCR reads with MiXCR. In the table there are just over 950,000 distinct CDR3 sequences, 25% to 30% of which are singletons. The CDR3 runs 13 residues. V dropped 8 bases and J dropped 0 bases, with 10 bases sitting between them. CDR1 ENHRY and CDR2 SYGVKD come from the germline V gene. On this clonotype itself: What it binds is unknown.

Whole-study results and caveats: Several hundred expanded graft clones reportedly supplied alpha-beta T cells about two months after transplant. Surviving recipient T cells and thymic progenitors accounted for the high day-60 TCRbeta diversity observed in some patients.

This clonotype was sampled from a boy younger than two who had a stem cell transplant for SCID, so the T cells may come from the graft donor. This rearrangement joins TRBV10-3 to TRBJ1-2; D uncertain. This material consisted of PBMCs, mostly from graft donor cells, taken 360 days after TCRalphabeta/CD19-depleted stem cell transplant. For the CDR3, the DNA is TGTGCCATCGGAACGGAAGCTAACTATGGCTACACCTTC. It is translated as CAIGTEANYGYTF.